The 10 T cell receptor beta chains in this list originate from one sample, sequenced in a study of Tregs in tolerant kidney transplant recipients. These TCRs' antigens remain unknown. Here immunoSEQ multiplex PCR was the method, and the copy in TCRdb shows in-frame clones only, minus some. Found here are about 4,900 clones, around 40% of them singletons; the top ten hold roughly 5.4%. Material: CD8+ T cells from blood cultured with allogeneic cells. The origin of the receptors is a human donor in good health.

In its sample, this clone ranks as medium-sized. J is TRBJ2-7 and V is TRBV9; the D gene could be TRBD1 or TRBD2 (6 bases each). This CDR3 spans 13 amino acids. Germline V gives CDR1 SGDLS, CDR2 YYNGEE. V lost 0 bases and J 5 bases, leaving 9 bases between the germline ends. CDR3 sequence reads: CASSVGGADEQYF. In DNA, the CDR3 is TGTGCCAGCAGCGTAGGGGGGGCAGACGAGCAGTACTTC.

The chain uses TRBV7-9 and TRBJ2-1; maybe TRBD2 (6 bases). V was pared by 5 bases and J by 3 bases, with 14 bases between. Germline V gene sequence: CDR1 SEHNR, CDR2 FQNEAQ (reference sequence). The CDR3 extends over 15 amino acids. The CDR3 sequence is CASSPTGTYYNEQFF. CDR3 DNA: TGTGCCAGCAGCCCCACCGGGACTTACTACAATGAGCAGTTCTTC.

This CDR3 reads CASRGDTGEQYF. DNA for the CDR3: TGTGCCAGCAGGGGGGACACAGGCGAGCAGTACTTC. The chain joins TRBV9 to TRBJ2-5; TRBD1 might be the D (6 bases). The J call is doubtful: the DNA matches TRBJ2-7 better. Germline CDR1 SGDLS, CDR2 YYNGEE. The CDR3 covers 12 residues.

This clone is labeled as large. J is TRBJ1-5 and V is TRBV19; 8 bases agree with TRBD1. The CDR3 runs to 15 residues. CDR1 is LNHDA, CDR2 SQIVND, per germline (reference sequence). V lost 5 bases, J lost 4 bases, and 7 bases stayed unmatched. Here the CDR3 DNA reads TGTGCCAGTAGTTCGCCGGGACAGGTTAATCAGCCCCAGCATTTT. It codes for CASSSPGQVNQPQHF.

A word on this clone: The junction departs from the called germline gene at one end, perhaps through a read error. The chain is built from TRBV5-5 and TRBJ2-1; TRBD1 might be the D (6 bases). The CDR3 length is 15 residues. Looked up from germline, CDR1 is SGHKS and CDR2 is YYEKEE (reference sequence). The CDR3 protein is CASSVDRTSYNEQFF. CDR3 DNA: TGCGCCAGCAGCGTGGACAGAACCTCCTACAATGAGCAGTTCTTC.

The chain links TRBV6-6 to TRBJ1-5; D might be TRBD1 (5 bases). The CDR3 runs to 15 residues. Trimming shortened V by 5 bases and J by 6 bases, and 17 bases separated the two germline ends. Germline CDR1 and CDR2: MNHNY and SVGAGI (reference sequence). The CDR3 region has the DNA TGTGCCAGCAGTCCAATCGGGGGTCAGGGTCAGCCCCAGCATTTT. It yields the protein CASSPIGGQGQPQHF.

This clone is labeled as large (0.1 to 1%). The chain is built from TRBV11-2 and TRBJ2-7; D is possibly TRBD1 (5 bases). The germline gives CDR1 SGHAT, CDR2 FQNNGV. The CDR3 runs to 15 residues. Between the trimmed V and J ends, which lost 1 base and 9 bases, there was a span of 19 bases. In DNA, the CDR3 is TGTGCCAGCAGCTTAGTCGACAGCGATGGGGCCGGGCAGTACTTC. Translating gives CASSLVDSDGAGQYF.

This clone has more than one count but fewer than ten. Compared with germline, one end of the junction differs, possibly owing to a read error. The chain recombines TRBV4-1 with TRBJ1-1; possibly TRBD1 for D (6 bases). This CDR3 is 15 amino acids long. CDR1 and CDR2 (germline): MGHRA, YSYEKL. CDR3 amino acids: CASSQETGMNTEAFF. The CDR3 region has the DNA TGTGCCAGCAGCCAAGAAACAGGGATGAACACTGAAGCTTTCTTT.

This chain uses TRBV6-1 with TRBJ1-1; D gene ambiguous. The ends were cut back, 6 bases at V and 8 bases at J, with 13 bases in the middle. The CDR3 is made up of 12 amino acids. The V gene's germline CDR1 is MNHNS and CDR2 SASEGT. This CDR3 reads CASRPRVGEAFF. In nucleotides, the CDR3 is TGTGCCAGCAGACCAAGAGTAGGCGAAGCTTTCTTT.

This clone showed up just a few times. This chain joins TRBV6-1 and TRBJ2-7; 7 nucleotides agree with TRBD1. Germline V gives CDR1 MNHNS, CDR2 SASEGT. CDR3 length: 14 residues. V shed 6 bases, J shed 3 bases, and the junction held 8 bases outside the gene matches. The CDR3 reads CASRLQGKVYEQYF. CDR3 coding DNA: TGTGCCAGCAGGCTACAGGGGAAGGTCTACGAGCAGTACTTC.